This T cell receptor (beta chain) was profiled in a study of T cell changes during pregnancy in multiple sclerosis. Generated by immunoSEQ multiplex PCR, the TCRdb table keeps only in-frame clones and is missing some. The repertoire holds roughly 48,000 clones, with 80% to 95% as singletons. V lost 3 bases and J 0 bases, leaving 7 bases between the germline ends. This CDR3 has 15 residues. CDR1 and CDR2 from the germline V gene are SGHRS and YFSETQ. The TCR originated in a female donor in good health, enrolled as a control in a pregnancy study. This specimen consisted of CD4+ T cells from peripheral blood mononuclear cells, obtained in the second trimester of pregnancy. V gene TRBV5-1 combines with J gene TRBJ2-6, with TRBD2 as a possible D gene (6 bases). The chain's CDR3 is CASSSGSSGANVLTF. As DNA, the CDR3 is TGCGCCAGCAGCTCCGGGAGCTCTGGGGCCAACGTCCTGACTTTC.